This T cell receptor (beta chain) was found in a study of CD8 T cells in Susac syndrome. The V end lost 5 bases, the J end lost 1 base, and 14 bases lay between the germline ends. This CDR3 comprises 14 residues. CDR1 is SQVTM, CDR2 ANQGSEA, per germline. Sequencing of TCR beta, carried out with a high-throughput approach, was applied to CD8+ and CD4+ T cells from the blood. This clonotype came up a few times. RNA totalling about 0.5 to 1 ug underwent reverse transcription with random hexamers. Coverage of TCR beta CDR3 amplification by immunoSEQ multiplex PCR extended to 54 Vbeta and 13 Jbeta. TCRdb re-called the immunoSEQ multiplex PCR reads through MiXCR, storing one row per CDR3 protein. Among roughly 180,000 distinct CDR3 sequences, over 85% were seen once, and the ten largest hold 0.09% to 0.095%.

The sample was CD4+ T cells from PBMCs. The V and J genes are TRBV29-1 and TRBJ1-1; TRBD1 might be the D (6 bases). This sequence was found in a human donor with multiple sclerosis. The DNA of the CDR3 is TGCAGCGTTACTGCAGGGGTTCAGAACACTGAAGCTTTCTTT. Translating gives CSVTAGVQNTEAFF.